This T cell receptor beta chain was retrieved from a study of blood T cell repertoires in COVID-19. TCRdb's copy holds only in-frame clones and misses some; the assay was immunoSEQ multiplex PCR. The sample comprises about 300,000 clones, 85% to 90% of which are singletons, and about 4.2% rests with the top ten. This CDR3 has 15 residues. V lost 7 bases and J 4 bases, leaving 14 bases between the germline ends. Germline V gene data show CDR1 as MNHEY and CDR2 as SMNVEV (reference sequence). Living in 25 or so US areas, the participants were between 18 and 89 years of age. The specimen was PBMCs or T cells enriched from blood (not recorded which). This clonotype was obtained from a young man who had recovered from COVID-19. V is TRBV27 and J is TRBJ2-6; D gene ambiguous. CDR3 residues: CASIQLGAGANVLTF. CDR3 sequence (DNA): TGTGCCAGCATTCAATTAGGAGCGGGGGCCAACGTCCTGACTTTC.